Given below is one T cell receptor (beta chain) in context. The CDR3 length is 14 residues. Trimming cost V 5 bases and J 4 bases, with 14 bases left between them. Germline V gives CDR1 GTSNPN, CDR2 SVGIG (reference sequence). CD8 cells classed as naive were CD45RO-negative and positively selected for CCR7, excluding terminally differentiated effector memory CD45RA+ cells. The repertoire was sequenced with immunoSEQ multiplex PCR; TCRdb's copy has only in-frame clones and lacks some. Of about 2 million clones in the sample, roughly 94% were seen once. These data come from a study of shared clonotypes between healthy human individuals.

V and J are TRBV30 and TRBJ2-2; D remains unclear. The TCR originated in a man between 18 and 29 years old in good health. Sequenced: naive CD8+ T cells sorted from blood. The CDR3 DNA follows: TGTGCCTGGGGGATGGACGTTGTCACCGGGGAGCTGTTTTTT. It encodes CAWGMDVVTGELFF.